These 5 T cell receptor beta chains originate from one sample sequenced in a study of blood T cell repertoires in COVID-19. The repertoire was sequenced with immunoSEQ multiplex PCR; TCRdb's copy has only in-frame clones and lacks some. Of about 140,000 clones listed, 80% to 85% are singletons. Sequenced: peripheral blood. The receptor set was obtained from a human donor in a cohort sampled during active COVID-19.

J is TRBJ1-5 and V is TRBV6-6, with D possibly matching TRBD1 (6 bases). Trimming removed 2 bases at V and 7 bases at J, with 12 bases between. In germline, CDR1 is MNHNY, CDR2 SVGAGI (reference sequence). The CDR3 runs to 14 residues. Here the CDR3 DNA reads TGTGCCAGCAGTTACGGGGGGGGGCGACAGCCCCAGCATTTT. As protein: CASSYGGGRQPQHF.

This clone showed up just once. The genes are TRBV6-5 and TRBJ2-3, with 11 bases identical to TRBD2. Germline V gives CDR1 MNHEY, CDR2 SVGAGI. The V segment lost 6 bases and the J segment 2 bases; nucleotides outside the gene matches: 4. The CDR3 contains 15 residues. Here the CDR3 DNA reads TGTGCCAGCAGAGCTAGCGGGGGGTACACAGATACGCAGTATTTT. Amino acid sequence: CASRASGGYTDTQYF.

This clone was counted only a few times. Other nucleotide sequences from this sample produce the same CDR3. This sequence joins TRBV5-1 and TRBJ1-1; 10 nucleotides match TRBD1. Losses at the gene ends were 5 bases for V and 3 bases for J; bases not matched to a gene: 4. CDR1 is SGHRS and CDR2 is YFSETQ in the germline V gene. The CDR3 totals 14 residues. CDR3 residues: CASRKDRGDTEAFF. CDR3 bases: TGCGCCAGCAGAAAGGACAGGGGGGACACTGAAGCTTTCTTT.

This chain joins TRBV5-1 and TRBJ2-7; 8 bases are a match to TRBD1. The CDR3 runs to 15 residues. Trimming took 0 bases from V and 4 from J; bases not matched to a gene: 6. Germline assignment: CDR1 SGHRS and CDR2 YFSETQ. CDR3 amino acids: CASSLGQGKIYEQYF. CDR3 in DNA: TGCGCCAGCAGCTTGGGACAGGGGAAAATTTACGAGCAGTACTTC.

The rearrangement joins TRBV19 to TRBJ2-5; weak D call: TRBD1 (6 bases). This CDR3 comprises 13 residues. Germline V lookup: CDR1 LNHDA, CDR2 SQIVND (reference sequence). The germline V and J ends were trimmed by 1 base and 9 bases, with 12 bases remaining between them. DNA for the CDR3: TGTGCCAGTAGTATAGGACAGGTCGGGGCCCAGTACTTC. This translates into CASSIGQVGAQYF.